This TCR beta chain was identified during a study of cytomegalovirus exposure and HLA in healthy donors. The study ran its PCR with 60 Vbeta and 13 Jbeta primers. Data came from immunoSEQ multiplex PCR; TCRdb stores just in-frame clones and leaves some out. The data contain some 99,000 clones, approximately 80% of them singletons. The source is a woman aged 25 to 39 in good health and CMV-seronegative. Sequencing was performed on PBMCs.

The DNA for the CDR3 is TGCGCCAGCAGCGCCGCGTCGGGGAGTGAAAAACTGTTTTTT. It translates to CASSAASGSEKLFF. The J gene is TRBJ1-4, the V gene TRBV5-1; D unresolved. The germline gives CDR1 SGHRS, CDR2 YFSETQ. The CDR3 covers 14 residues. V lost 4 bases and J 7 bases, leaving 14 bases between the germline ends.